Presented here are 15 T cell receptor beta chains from one specimen sequenced in a study of identical twins. TCRdb analysed the 5' RACE reads with MiXCR anew, one entry per CDR3 protein. The data show 300,000 to 400,000 distinct CDR3 sequences, approximately 9.1% seen once. The specimen sequenced was naive T cells sorted from blood. The receptor source for this set is a woman between 45 and 60 years old in good health.

This clonotype was seen more than once but under ten times. The chain is built from TRBV27 and TRBJ2-7; D might be TRBD1 (5 bases). The V end lost 0 bases, the J end lost 5 bases, and 5 bases lay between the germline ends. The CDR3 runs 12 residues. CDR1 and CDR2 (germline): MNHEY, SMNVEV (reference sequence). As DNA, the CDR3 is TGTGCCAGCAGTTTATCAGGGGACGAGCAGTACTTC. This sequence encodes CASSLSGDEQYF.

The J gene is TRBJ2-4, the V gene TRBV6-2 or TRBV6-3; D remains ambiguous. The CDR3 extends over 13 amino acids. Germline values: CDR1 MNHEY, CDR2 SVGEGT. V shed 7 bases and J shed 6 bases, with 13 bases lying between them. CDR3 amino acids: CASTLGSLNIQYF. The CDR3, as DNA: TGTGCCAGCACCCTAGGTAGTTTAAACATTCAGTACTTC.

V gene TRBV5-1 combines with J gene TRBJ2-3; D call uncertain. Per the germline V gene, CDR1 is SGHRS and CDR2 is YFSETQ. CDR3 length equals 15 residues. The V end lost 4 bases, the J end lost 6 bases, and 18 bases lay between the germline ends. CDR3 nucleotide sequence: TGCGCCAGCAGCCCCAAGGTGGCTCAGAGCGATACGCAGTATTTT. Translation: CASSPKVAQSDTQYF.

This clonotype was observed many times. A read error may produce the germline difference seen at one junction end. CDR3 in amino acids: CSVELRGMIF. CDR3 DNA: TGCAGCGTTGAGCTACGGGGGATGATCTTT. The chain recombines TRBV29-1 with TRBJ1-1; TRBD1 might be the D (5 bases). The CDR3 is made up of 10 amino acids. Germline V gives CDR1 SQVTM, CDR2 ANQGSEA. The full variable domain, its missing parts supplied by reference TRBV29-1 and TRBJ1-1, is SAVISQKPSRDICQRGTSLTIQCQVDSQVTMMFWYRQQPGQSLTLIATANQGSEATYESGFVIDKFPISRPNLTFSTLTVSNMSPEDSSIYLCSVELRGMIFGQGTRLTVV.

This rearrangement joins TRBV4-2 to TRBJ2-5; no definite D call. In germline, CDR1 is LGHNA, CDR2 YNFKEQ. This CDR3 is built from 14 residues. The V end lost 4 bases, the J end lost 4 bases, and 13 bases lay between the germline ends. CDR3 coding DNA: TGTGCCAGCAGCCCGGACCTCGGTAGAGAGACCCAGTACTTC. Amino acid sequence: CASSPDLGRETQYF.

This clonotype has only a few counts. The chain has TRBV5-1 and TRBJ2-7; D is uncertain. V lost 2 bases, J lost 2 bases, and 14 bases lay in between. The CDR3 spans 15 residues. Germline V gene sequence: CDR1 SGHRS, CDR2 YFSETQ. The CDR3 nucleotides read TGCGCCAGCAGCTTCGAGGCTGGTCCAACCTACGAGCAGTACTTC. Its protein is CASSFEAGPTYEQYF.

This clonotype was picked up a small number of times. Written as DNA, the CDR3 is TGTGCCAGCTCACCAAGGTCGGTAGCGAACACCGGGGAGCTGTTTTTT. This codes for CASSPRSVANTGELFF. V is TRBV18 and J is TRBJ2-2; D ambiguous. This CDR3 spans 16 amino acids. Germline-derived CDR1 and CDR2 are KGHSH and LQKENI. The germline V and J ends were trimmed by 2 bases and 0 bases, with 10 bases remaining between them.

The CDR3 bases are TGTGCCAGCAGTTCCGCAGCCGAGGGAACAGATACGCAGTATTTT. It is translated as CASSSAAEGTDTQYF. This chain joins TRBV27 and TRBJ2-3; D is possibly TRBD2 (5 bases). Germline assignment: CDR1 MNHEY and CDR2 SMNVEV (reference sequence). The CDR3 runs to 15 residues. With 4 bases removed from V and 3 bases from J, the gap between germline ends came to 14 bases.

This clonotype has just a few counts. This sequence joins TRBV5-1 and TRBJ2-2; 9 bases agree with TRBD2. The CDR3 length is 16 residues. Germline V gives CDR1 SGHRS, CDR2 YFSETQ. V trimming: 0 bases; J trimming: 5 bases; junction bases outside the gene matches: 5. The CDR3 DNA follows: TGCGCCAGCAGCTTGGCAGTAGCGGGAGTAACCGGGGAGCTGTTTTTT. As protein: CASSLAVAGVTGELFF.

In its sample, this clonotype was seen a few times. V usage is TRBV5-6 and J usage is TRBJ2-5, with 8 nucleotides matching TRBD1. Germline V gives CDR1 SGHDT, CDR2 YYEEEE. V dropped 3 bases and J dropped 2; count of bases not matched to a gene: 6. The CDR3 extends over 15 amino acids. Here the CDR3 DNA reads TGTGCCAGCAGCTCCGACAGGGGAGCTCAAGAGACCCAGTACTTC. It yields the protein CASSSDRGAQETQYF. Combining the CDR3 with reference TRBV5-6 and TRBJ2-5 gives the whole variable domain DAGVTQSPTHLIKTRGQQVTLRCSPKSGHDTVSWYQQALGQGPQFIFQYYEEEERQRGNFPDRFSGHQFPNYSSELNVNALLLGDSALYLCASSSDRGAQETQYFGPGTRLLVL.

This clonotype was recorded a few times. The chain is built from TRBV6-5 and TRBJ2-7, with 11 positions matching TRBD2. CDR1 is MNHEY and CDR2 is SVGAGI in the germline V gene. The trim removed 6 bases at V and 3 bases at J, leaving 7 bases unmatched. The CDR3 is 15 residues long. CDR3 region: CASRSLAGEHYEQYV. Written as DNA, the CDR3 is TGTGCCAGCAGATCACTAGCGGGGGAACACTACGAGCAGTACGTC.

This clonotype was picked up a small number of times. This chain connects TRBV24-1 to TRBJ2-1; 7 bases are shared with TRBD2. Unmatched junction bases numbered 13, after V lost 2 bases and J lost 1 base. CDR1 and CDR2 from the germline V gene are KGHDR and SFDVKD. The CDR3 spans 19 residues. As DNA, the CDR3 is TGTGCCACCAGTGATTCTGGGGGGGGTGTAGGGGCTTCCTACAATGAGCAGTTCTTC. Its translation is CATSDSGGGVGASYNEQFF.

This clonotype was detected only a few times. The rearrangement uses TRBV11-2 and TRBJ2-5, with D possibly matching TRBD2 (5 bases). The CDR3 has 13 residues. Trimming cost V 5 bases and J 5 bases, with 12 bases left between them. CDR1 and CDR2 from the germline V gene are SGHAT and FQNNGV. CDR3 in amino acids: CASSRGVSETQYF. In DNA form, the CDR3 reads TGTGCCAGCAGCCGGGGTGTCTCGGAGACCCAGTACTTC.

In this sample, this clonotype turned up a few times. The chain uses TRBV3-1 and TRBJ2-5, with D possibly TRBD2 on 6 matching bases. This CDR3 is 15 amino acids long. Looked up from germline, CDR1 is LGHDT and CDR2 is YNNKEL (reference sequence). V was pared by 0 bases and J by 5 bases, with 13 bases between. CDR3 DNA sequence: TGTGCCAGCAGCCAAGATCAGATCCGGGGGGAGACCCAGTACTTC. It translates to CASSQDQIRGETQYF.

This chain uses TRBV2 with TRBJ2-2; tentatively, D is TRBD2 (5 bases). V lost 6 bases and J lost 1, with 9 bases in between. Germline assignment: CDR1 SNHLY and CDR2 FYNNEI. The CDR3 totals 14 residues. CDR3 loop: CASSTEGNTGELFF. The CDR3 DNA reads TGTGCCAGCAGCACTGAGGGGAACACCGGGGAGCTGTTTTTT.